One T cell receptor (beta chain) is described in this entry. The data are from a study of control samples from healthy donors and cancer patients. This CDR3 has 13 amino acids. Trimming pared 2 bases from V and 2 bases from J, leaving 7 bases between. In germline, CDR1 is SGHNT, CDR2 YYREEE (reference sequence). Sequencing used immunoSEQ multiplex PCR; TCRdb keeps in-frame clones, though not all of them. The sample yields 150,000 to 200,000 clones, over 85% seen once. The sequencing sample was made of blood. The clonotype originates from a man aged 30 to 39 in good health. The J gene is TRBJ2-5, the V gene TRBV5-4; D gene uncertain. CDR3 sequence reads: CASSLTLQETQYF. Here the CDR3 DNA reads TGTGCCAGCAGCTTAACTTTACAAGAGACCCAGTACTTC. Drawing the rest from reference TRBV5-4 and TRBJ2-5, the complete variable domain is ETGVTQSPTHLIKTRGQQVTLRCSSQSGHNTVSWYQQALGQGPQFIFQYYREEENGRGNFPPRFSGLQFPNYSSELNVNALELDDSALYLCASSLTLQETQYFGPGTRLLVL.